A selection of T cell receptor beta chains follows, all from one sample in a study of blood T cell repertoires in COVID-19. Here immunoSEQ multiplex PCR was the method, and the copy in TCRdb shows in-frame clones only, minus some. Of 200,000 to 300,000 clones in the sample, about nine tenths were seen once. Sequenced input: peripheral blood. The receptor set was obtained from a man aged 30 to 45 with COVID-19, enrolled during active disease. The CDR3 runs from the conserved cysteine through the conserved F or W. D genes are given only for firm matches. Size tells how often a clone was seen (once, few, many) or the class of an expanded clone, and some rows leave it out.

>TRBD1|NA|TRBJ2-7|TRBV19
TGTGCCAGTAGTATCGGACAGGGGGCTATGTACGAGCAGTACTTC
CASSIGQGAMYEQYF
>TRBD2|NA|TRBJ2-3|TRBV4-1
TGCGCCAGCAGCCAAGATCTATTACGGGGGGGGGATACGCAGTATTTT
CASSQDLLRGGDTQYF
>TRBD1|NA|TRBJ1-2|TRBV6-5
TGTGCCAGCAGCTCCGGGACAGGGACGGGCTACACCTTC
CASSSGTGTGYTF
>NA|few|TRBJ1-1|TRBV6-1
TGTGCCAGCAGTGAGCCTGCTGTGCCTCGGGGCACTGAAGCTTTCTTT
CASSEPAVPRGTEAFF
>NA|NA|TRBJ2-7|TRBV2
TGTGCCAGCAGCTACGACTACGAGCAGTACTTC
CASSYDYEQYF
>NA|NA|TRBJ2-1|TRBV5-1
TGCGCCAGCAGCGACGAAGGAGGGCAGTTCTTC
CASSDEGGQFF
>TRBD2|NA|TRBJ2-5|TRBV7-2
TGTGCCAGCAGCTCGACTAGCGGGGGGGGTGAGACCCAGTACTTC
CASSSTSGGGETQYF
>NA|NA|TRBJ2-2|TRBV5-1
TGCGCCAGCAGCATATCCGGGTCCGCGGTCGGGGAGCTGTTTTTT
CASSISGSAVGELFF
>NA|NA|TRBJ1-1|TRBV9
TGTGCCAGCAGGCGCGACGGAGAGAACACTGAAGCTTTCTTT
CASRRDGENTEAFF
>TRBD1|NA|TRBJ1-2|TRBV7-2
TGTGCCAGCAGCTTAGCGCGAGGACAGGGCGCCTATGGCTACACCTTC
CASSLARGQGAYGYTF
>TRBD1|NA|TRBJ2-1|TRBV11-1
TGTGCCAGCAGCTTGACGGGACAGCGTACCCATGAGCAGTTCTTC
CASSLTGQRTHEQFF
>NA|NA|TRBJ2-7|TRBV25-1
TGTGCCAGCAGTGCGGGAGAATCATACGAGCAGTACTTC
CASSAGESYEQYF
>TRBD2|NA|TRBJ2-1|TRBV6-5
TGTGCCAGCAGTTACTCTATACTAGCGGCCTACAATGAGCAGTTCTTC
CASSYSILAAYNEQFF
>TRBD1|NA|TRBJ2-5|TRBV7-9
TGTGCCAGCAGCCCCAGGACAGGCACAGGTGGGAAAGAGACCCAGTACTTC
CASSPRTGTGGKETQYF
>TRBD2|NA|TRBJ2-1|TRBV7-9
TGTGCCAGCAGCTCTATAGTACTAGCGGGGTACAATGAGCAGTTCTTC
CASSSIVLAGYNEQFF
>TRBD1|NA|TRBJ1-1|TRBV19
TGTGCCAGTAGTATTCCGGTGTGGGTCAGGGGGCGGGACACTGAAGCTTTCTTT
CASSIPVWVRGRDTEAFF
>TRBD1|NA|TRBJ1-6|TRBV5-1
TGCGCCAGCAGCTTGGTCCCTTTAAACAGGGGGCTTATTCATTCACCCCTCCACTTT
CASSLVPLNRGLIHSPLHF
>NA|NA|TRBJ1-2|TRBV10-3
TGTGCCATCAGTGAGTCTGGGCAGACCTATGGCTACACCTTC
CAISESGQTYGYTF
>NA|NA|TRBJ1-1|TRBV2
TGTGCCAGCAGTGCCACAATGAACACTGAAGCTTTCTTT
CASSATMNTEAFF
>NA|once|TRBJ1-6|TRBV9
TGTGCCAGCGGGGAAGGGAGCTCCTATAATTCACCCCTCCACTTT
CASGEGSSYNSPLHF
>TRBD1|NA|TRBJ1-1|TRBV6-5
TGTGCCAGCAGTTTACAACAGGGGCTCGGCACTGAAGCTTTCTTT
CASSLQQGLGTEAFF
>TRBD2|once|TRBJ2-3|TRBV4-2
TGTGCCAGCAGCCAATTAGCGGGAGATACGCAGTATTTT
CASSQLAGDTQYF
>NA|NA|TRBJ2-2|TRBV4-1
TGCGCCAGCAGCCAAGATGAGGGCGCAAACACCGGGGAGCTGTTTTTT
CASSQDEGANTGELFF
>NA|once|TRBJ1-1|TRBV10-3
TGTGCCACCTCGAGTTCTCGGGGGGACACTGAAGCTTTCTTT
CATSSSRGDTEAFF
>TRBD1|once|TRBJ2-3|TRBV2
TGTGCCAGCAGGAGGACAGGCCCAGATACGCAGTATTTT
CASRRTGPDTQYF
>TRBD1|NA|TRBJ2-7|TRBV19
TGTGCCAGTCAGGGGGCGGGGGAGCAGTACTTC
CASQGAGEQYF
>NA|NA|TRBJ1-1|TRBV19
TGTGCCAGTAATCCGGCGGTAAACACTGAAGCTTTCTTT
CASNPAVNTEAFF
>TRBD1|NA|TRBJ2-7|TRBV6-5
TGTGCCAGCGGCCAGTACAGGGGGGACGAGCAGTACTTC
CASGQYRGDEQYF
>TRBD2|NA|TRBJ2-3|TRBV2
TGTGCCAGCGGGGGAGTAGCGGGGGCTAGCACAGATACGCAGTATTTT
CASGGVAGASTDTQYF
>TRBD2|NA|TRBJ2-1|TRBV29-1
TGCAGCGTTGAACCCAGCGGGGGATACAATGAGCAGTTCTTC
CSVEPSGGYNEQFF
>NA|NA|TRBJ2-2|TRBV7-9
TGTGCCAGCAGCTCCGCACCAACAGGGAAATTAGGCACCGGGGAGCTGTTTTTT
CASSSAPTGKLGTGELFF
>NA|NA|TRBJ2-5|TRBV5-1
TGCGCCAGCAGCTTGGGAACAGGGTCACAAGAGACCCAGTACTTC
CASSLGTGSQETQYF
>TRBD1|NA|TRBJ2-1|TRBV12-5
TGTGCTAGTGTTCCTGGGACAGGGAGGAATGAGCAGTTCTTC
CASVPGTGRNEQFF
>NA|NA|TRBJ2-7|TRBV6-5
TGTGCCAGCAGTTACTCGGACGGAGGGAACGAGCAGTACTTC
CASSYSDGGNEQYF
>NA|NA|TRBJ2-3|TRBV6-5
TGTGCCAGCAGGACCGGTGTCGGCCAGGGTACGCAGTATTTT
CASRTGVGQGTQYF
>NA|NA|TRBJ1-1|TRBV6-5
TGTGCCAGCAGTTACAGCCCCCCGGCGGGCACTGAAGCTTTCTTT
CASSYSPPAGTEAFF
>NA|NA|TRBJ2-3|TRBV6-2/TRBV6-3
TGTGCCAGCAGTTACGGCAGCGCGGGGAGCACAGATACGCAGTATTTT
CASSYGSAGSTDTQYF
>TRBD1|NA|TRBJ1-3|TRBV9
TGTGCCAGCAGTCGAACAGGGGCTACTGGAAACACCATATATTTT
CASSRTGATGNTIYF
>NA|NA|TRBJ2-2|TRBV9
TGTGCCAGCAGCGTTGGAGCGAGCGCCGGGGAGCTGTTTTTT
CASSVGASAGELFF
>NA|NA|TRBJ1-3|TRBV3-1/TRBV3-2
TGTGCCAGCAGCCAAGAGGGGGGACCTGGAAACACCATATATTTT
CASSQEGGPGNTIYF
>TRBD1|NA|TRBJ1-1|TRBV27
TGTGCCAGCAGTCCGGCCGACAGGGTGAACACTGAAGCTTTCTTT
CASSPADRVNTEAFF
>TRBD1|NA|TRBJ2-3|TRBV5-1
TGCGCCAGCAGCCTCGGACAGGGAGGAACAGATACGCAGTATTTT
CASSLGQGGTDTQYF
>NA|NA|TRBJ1-5|TRBV5-1
TGCGCCAGCAGCTTGTCAGAAAATCAGCCCCAGCATTTT
CASSLSENQPQHF
>TRBD1|once|TRBJ2-7|TRBV7-3
TGTGCCAGCAGCTTCCGGGACAGGGAGGGCGAGCAGTACTTC
CASSFRDREGEQYF
>NA|NA|TRBJ1-1|TRBV6-5
TGTGCCAGCAGTACCCCACAGGGAGTAGTCACTGAAGCTTTCTTT
CASSTPQGVVTEAFF